Below, one TCR beta chain is given with its context. Its antigen remains unknown. This entry is derived from a study of PD-1 blockade in mismatch repair-deficient tumors. Background on the study: Enrolled about 2013-2017, patients had progressing, pretreated mismatch repair-deficient cancers of more than ten types.

Study conclusions and caveats: After pembrolizumab, tumor-resident clones rose rapidly, then generally contracted before radiologic responses.

CDR3 length equals 15 residues. CDR1 and CDR2 from the germline V gene are SGHNT and YENEEA. V lost 4 bases, J lost 8 bases, and 17 bases lay in between. Measured with immunoSEQ multiplex PCR; TCRdb has only the in-frame clones, and not every one. The sample lists some 84,000 clones; around 85% were seen once. PCR or immunohistochemistry showed mismatch repair deficiency in every enrolled patient. The TCR-sequenced patients were three responders to pembrolizumab. The sequences come from peripheral blood, collected 12 weeks after starting pembrolizumab. The J gene is TRBJ2-2, the V gene TRBV11-3; the D is unclear. The source of this sequence is an adult with mismatch repair-deficient cancer. CDR3 amino acids: CASSSVIFGTGELFF. As DNA, the CDR3 is TGTGCCAGCAGCTCAGTCATCTTCGGTACTGGGGAGCTGTTTTTT.